This T cell receptor beta chain was sequenced for a study of Graves' ophthalmopathy and Graves' hyperthyroidism. General observations from the study: Blood contained most expanded thyroid clonotypes exceeding 0.001 frequency.

This clonotype showed up many times. No antigen is known for it. The CDR3 consists of 14 residues. Per germline, CDR1 SGDLS and CDR2 YYNGEE. With 3 bases clipped from V and 0 bases from J, the junction kept 3 bases outside the gene matches. RNA served as the template for amplifying TCR beta CDR3 regions. HTBI primers primed a first-round RT-PCR, and a second-round multiplex PCR followed. MiXCR, applied by TCRdb to the multiplex PCR reads, yields one record per CDR3 protein. The sample yields fewer than 650,000 distinct CDR3 sequences, about 20% seen once. The chain employs TRBV9 and TRBJ2-7; 7 positions agree with TRBD1. The sequencing input was peripheral blood. The receptor was isolated from a woman aged 18-29 years with stable Graves' hyperthyroidism. Some clones in this sample may be carry-over from other donors' samples. CDR3 sequence: CASSGWDSSYEQYF. DNA for the CDR3: TGTGCCAGCAGCGGCTGGGACAGCTCCTACGAGCAGTACTTC. The variable domain in full, completed from reference TRBV9 and TRBJ2-7, reads DSGVTQTPKHLITATGQRVTLRCSPRSGDLSVYWYQQSLDQGLQFLIQYYNGEERAKGNILERFSAQQFPDLHSELNLSSLELGDSALYFCASSGWDSSYEQYFGPGTRLTVT.